Shown below are 22 T cell receptor beta chains from a single sample sequenced in a study of PD-L1 blockade in urothelial cancer. TCRdb's table, derived via immunoSEQ multiplex PCR, lists solely in-frame clones and lacks some. The table records around 50,000 clones, about 85% of them present only once. As to time point: peripheral blood 6 weeks after treatment start. Sample: PBMCs, taken around atezolizumab (anti-PD-L1) treatment. The receptor source for this set is a man in his fifties with urothelial cancer.

The gene calls are TRBV27 and TRBJ2-3, with 10 bases matching TRBD2. V was pared by 0 bases and J by 2 bases, with 5 bases of the junction left unmatched. Looked up from germline, CDR1 is MNHEY and CDR2 is SMNVEV (reference sequence). The CDR3 extends over 17 amino acids. The CDR3 nucleotides read TGTGCCAGCAGTTTATCCCAGACTAGCGGGCTCACAGATACGCAGTATTTT. Translation: CASSLSQTSGLTDTQYF.

This clone has a single count. V and J are TRBV10-1 and TRBJ2-1; D is unresolved. V lost 3 bases to trimming and J lost 6 bases, with 3 bases between them. Germline CDR1 reads WNHNN; CDR2 reads SYGVQD (reference sequence). There are 11 residues in the CDR3. DNA of the CDR3: TGCGCCAGCAGTGACAGCAATGAGCAGTTCTTC. Amino acid sequence: CASSDSNEQFF.

The J gene is TRBJ1-1, the V gene TRBV6-4; the match to TRBD1 covers 7 bases. V lost 6 bases, J lost 4 bases, and 8 bases stayed unmatched. Germline V CDR1 and CDR2: MRHNA, SNTAGT. This CDR3 has 14 residues. CDR3 region: CASRYDRVSTEAFF. The CDR3, as DNA: TGTGCCAGCAGATATGACAGGGTATCCACTGAAGCTTTCTTT.

This sequence joins TRBV6-6 and TRBJ2-7; tentatively, D is TRBD2 (6 bases). The germline V and J ends were trimmed by 5 bases and 1 base, with 15 bases remaining between them. The CDR3 totals 15 residues. Germline lookup yields CDR1 MNHNY and CDR2 SVGAGI (reference sequence). The CDR3 region has the DNA TGTGCCAGCAGTCAAAGGGACTTGATATCCTACGAGCAGTACTTC. This gives the protein CASSQRDLISYEQYF.

The rearrangement links TRBV10-3 to TRBJ2-2, with TRBD1 matching 7 bases. Germline CDR1 is ENHRY and CDR2 is SYGVKD. The length of the CDR3 is 14 residues. The ends lost 7 bases at V and 0 bases at J; junction bases unmatched: 2. CDR3 DNA: TGTGCCATCACTGGGACAGCGAACACCGGGGAGCTGTTTTTT. Translation: CAITGTANTGELFF.

This clone was found a few times. The chain couples TRBV13 to TRBJ2-2; 14 bases match TRBD2. Germline loops: CDR1 PRHDT, CDR2 FYEKMQ (reference sequence). The CDR3 is 16 residues long. The junction had 4 bases not matched to a gene; V was cut back by 5 bases and J by 5 bases. Here the CDR3 reads CASSLRTSGRTGELFF. CDR3 coding DNA: TGTGCCAGCAGCCTGAGGACTAGCGGGAGGACCGGGGAGCTGTTTTTT.

The chain uses TRBV7-2 and TRBJ1-4; perhaps TRBD1 as D (5 bases). Per the germline V gene, CDR1 is SGHTA and CDR2 is FQGNSA. Trimming cost V 2 bases and J 9 bases, with 16 bases left between them. This CDR3 has 15 residues. Written as DNA, the CDR3 is TGTGCCAGCAGCTTATCCTTAGGGGTTCATAAAAAACTGTTTTTT. This gives the protein CASSLSLGVHKKLFF.

This sequence joins TRBV7-2 and TRBJ2-5, with 14 bases aligning to TRBD2. Germline V gives CDR1 SGHTA, CDR2 FQGNSA. The CDR3 length is 16 residues. The junction had 4 bases not matched to a gene; V was cut back by 3 bases and J by 4 bases. The CDR3 bases are TGTGCCAGCAGCTTCCAGGGGACTAGCGGGAGAGAGACCCAGTACTTC. As protein: CASSFQGTSGRETQYF. The variable domain in full, completed from reference TRBV7-2 and TRBJ2-5, reads GAGVSQSPSNKVTEKGKDVELRCDPISGHTALYWYRQSLGQGLEFLIYFQGNSAPDKSGLPSDRFSAERTGGSVSTLTIQRTQQEDSAVYLCASSFQGTSGRETQYFGPGTRLLVL.

The rearrangement uses TRBV6-1 and TRBJ2-1, with 8 bases matching TRBD2. Germline CDR1 is MNHNS and CDR2 is SASEGT. Trimming took 6 bases from V and 12 from J; bases not matched to a gene: 13. This CDR3 is 14 amino acids long. CDR3 amino acids: CASRSGSVAVGQFF. The DNA of the CDR3 is TGTGCCAGCAGGAGCGGGAGTGTGGCGGTTGGGCAGTTCTTC.

The V call is TRBV18, the J call TRBJ1-6; possible D gene TRBD1, 5 bases. In germline, CDR1 is KGHSH, CDR2 LQKENI. The CDR3 consists of 17 residues. V lost 3 bases and J 6 bases, leaving 18 bases between the germline ends. The CDR3 here is CASSPGISGVGNSPLHF. DNA of the CDR3: TGTGCCAGCTCACCCGGAATCTCGGGGGTCGGTAATTCACCCCTCCACTTT.

The rearrangement joins TRBV5-5 to TRBJ2-3, with 8 bases fitting TRBD1. There are 16 residues in the CDR3. CDR1 is SGHKS and CDR2 is YYEKEE in the germline V gene (reference sequence). V gave up 4 bases and J gave up 5 bases; unmatched junction bases: 12. The CDR3 loop is CASSPLTGVPGDTQYF. CDR3 nucleotide sequence: TGTGCCAGCAGCCCGTTGACAGGGGTACCCGGAGATACGCAGTATTTT.

This chain links TRBV5-5 with TRBJ1-5, with 7 bases fitting TRBD1. V gave up 4 bases and J gave up 0 bases; unmatched junction bases: 4. Per germline, CDR1 SGHKS and CDR2 YYEKEE (reference sequence). The CDR3 contains 15 residues. CDR3 sequence reads: CASSTGTDSNQPQHF. In DNA, the CDR3 is TGTGCCAGCAGCACCGGGACAGATAGCAATCAGCCCCAGCATTTT.

The chain couples TRBV11-2 to TRBJ2-3, with D possibly TRBD2 on 5 matching bases. CDR1 is SGHAT and CDR2 is FQNNGV in the germline V gene. This CDR3 comprises 15 residues. Trimming removed 5 bases at V and 2 bases at J, with 14 bases between. CDR3 region: CASSNRLQITDTQYF. The CDR3 DNA reads TGTGCCAGCAGCAACCGACTACAGATCACAGATACGCAGTATTTT.

The CDR3 DNA reads TGTGCCAGCAGGGGGACTAGCGGGAACCTGTCCTACAATGAGCAGTTCTTC. This codes for CASRGTSGNLSYNEQFF. The V gene is TRBV2, the J gene TRBJ2-1, with 13 bases fitting TRBD2. This CDR3 region has 17 residues. Germline V lookup: CDR1 SNHLY, CDR2 FYNNEI. V dropped 6 bases and J dropped 1; count of bases not matched to a gene: 6.

This chain uses TRBV27 with TRBJ2-2; D not resolved. V lost 0 bases to trimming and J lost 0 bases, with 5 bases between them. CDR3 length: 15 amino acids. From germline, CDR1 is MNHEY and CDR2 SMNVEV (reference sequence). The CDR3 coding sequence is TGTGCCAGCAGTTTATCGACAACGAACACCGGGGAGCTGTTTTTT. It translates to CASSLSTTNTGELFF.

This chain joins TRBV7-9 and TRBJ2-7, with D possibly matching TRBD2 (5 bases). Germline V CDR1 and CDR2: SEHNR, FQNEAQ (reference sequence). The CDR3 covers 14 residues. Trimming took 2 bases from V and 5 from J, leaving 13 bases between them. CDR3 sequence (DNA): TGTGCCAGCAGCTTAAGGGAGCAGACCCACGAGCAGTACTTC. Its protein is CASSLREQTHEQYF.

This clone was observed once. CDR3 amino acids: CASSTRAGVPPDTQYF. Written as DNA, the CDR3 is TGTGCCAGCAGCACGAGAGCGGGAGTCCCTCCAGATACGCAGTATTTT. The gene calls are TRBV7-2 and TRBJ2-3; 8 nucleotides agree with TRBD2. V shed 5 bases, J shed 4 bases, and the junction held 11 bases outside the gene matches. The CDR3 has 16 amino acids. Germline loops: CDR1 SGHTA, CDR2 FQGNSA. The whole variable domain, remainder taken from reference TRBV7-2 and TRBJ2-3, is GAGVSQSPSNKVTEKGKDVELRCDPISGHTALYWYRQSLGQGLEFLIYFQGNSAPDKSGLPSDRFSAERTGGSVSTLTIQRTQQEDSAVYLCASSTRAGVPPDTQYFGPGTRLTVL.

The J gene is TRBJ2-7, the V gene TRBV7-2; no definite D call. Trimming shortened V by 2 bases and J by 2 bases, and 10 bases separated the two germline ends. Germline CDR1 is SGHTA and CDR2 is FQGNSA. CDR3 length equals 14 residues. Written as DNA, the CDR3 is TGTGCCAGCAGCTTAACCCCAGGTACCTACGAGCAGTACTTC. This encodes CASSLTPGTYEQYF.

The gene calls are TRBV7-6 and TRBJ2-1; 15 bases align to TRBD2. The germline CDR1 and CDR2 sequences are SGHVS and FNYEAQ. V dropped 5 bases and J dropped 12; count of bases not matched to a gene: 2. The CDR3 totals 13 residues. CDR3 residues: CASSPGLAGGQFF. In nucleotides, the CDR3 is TGTGCCAGCAGCCCGGGACTAGCGGGGGGGCAGTTCTTC.

The chain couples TRBV19 to TRBJ2-1; a weak D match, TRBD1 (6 bases). Between the trimmed V and J ends, which lost 6 bases and 6 bases, there was a span of 12 bases. CDR3 size: 13 residues. CDR1 and CDR2 (germline): LNHDA, SQIVND (reference sequence). This chain's CDR3 is CASRLSGVNEQFF. CDR3 coding DNA: TGTGCCAGTAGGCTTTCAGGGGTCAATGAGCAGTTCTTC.

This clone was detected a few times. CDR3 in amino acids: CASSPHRGSGPQHF. In DNA form, the CDR3 reads TGTGCCAGCAGCCCCCACAGGGGATCAGGCCCCCAGCATTTT. The chain links TRBV7-3 to TRBJ1-5; TRBD1 agrees at 7 bases. Germline CDR1 and CDR2: SGHTA and FQGTGA. The CDR3 has 14 residues. Trimming took 5 bases from V and 10 from J; bases not matched to a gene: 11. The complete variable domain, with remaining parts taken from reference TRBV7-3 and TRBJ1-5, reads GAGVSQTPSNKVTEKGKYVELRCDPISGHTALYWYRQSLGQGPEFLIYFQGTGAADDSGLPNDRFFAVRPEGSVSTLKIQRTERGDSAVYLCASSPHRGSGPQHFGDGTRLSIL.

The rearrangement links TRBV7-9 to TRBJ2-3; tentative D call: TRBD1 (6 bases). V lost 5 bases to trimming and J lost 0 bases, with 12 bases between them. In germline, CDR1 is SEHNR, CDR2 FQNEAQ (reference sequence). This CDR3 region has 15 residues. The CDR3 loop is CASSPGHPSTDTQYF. For the CDR3, the DNA is TGTGCCAGCAGCCCGGGACACCCAAGCACAGATACGCAGTATTTT. The full variable domain, its missing parts supplied by reference TRBV7-9 and TRBJ2-3, is DTGVSQNPRHKITKRGQNVTFRCDPISEHNRLYWYRQTLGQGPEFLTYFQNEAQLEKSRLLSDRFSAERPKGSFSTLEIQRTEQGDSAMYLCASSPGHPSTDTQYFGPGTRLTVL.